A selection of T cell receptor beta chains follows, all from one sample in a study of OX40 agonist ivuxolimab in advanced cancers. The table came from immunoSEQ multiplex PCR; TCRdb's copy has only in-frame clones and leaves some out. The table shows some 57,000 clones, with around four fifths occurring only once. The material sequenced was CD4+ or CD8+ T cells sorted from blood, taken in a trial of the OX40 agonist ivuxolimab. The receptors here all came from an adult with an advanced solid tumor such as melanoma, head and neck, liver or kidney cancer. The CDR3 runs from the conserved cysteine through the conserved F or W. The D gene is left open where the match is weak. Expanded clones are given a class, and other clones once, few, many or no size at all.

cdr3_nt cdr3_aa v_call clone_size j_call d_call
TGTGCTAGCAGCTCTGACGGATACGAGCAGTACTTC CASSSDGYEQYF TRBV7-7 - TRBJ2-7 -
TGTGCCAGCAGCGCAAAAACCGGGACAGGGTACAATGAGCAGTTCTTC CASSAKTGTGYNEQFF TRBV9 - TRBJ2-1 TRBD1
TGTGCCAGCAGCCCGGCGATTGGGACCCAGTACTTC CASSPAIGTQYF TRBV11-2 - TRBJ2-5 -
TGTGCCAGTAGTATAGATGGTACAGGGGGCAACGGCTACGAGCAGTACTTC CASSIDGTGGNGYEQYF TRBV19 few TRBJ2-7 TRBD1
TGTGCCAGCAGTATTGGACTTTACAATGAGCAGTTCTTC CASSIGLYNEQFF TRBV7-3 - TRBJ2-1 -
TGTACCAGCAGCTTAGGGCGGACAGGCGATCAGCCCCAGCATTTT CTSSLGRTGDQPQHF TRBV7-9 - TRBJ1-5 TRBD1
TGTGCCAGCAGCTTTAAACAGGGGAGAGACACCGGGGAGCTGTTTTTT CASSFKQGRDTGELFF TRBV5-5 - TRBJ2-2 TRBD1
TGTGCCAGCAGCCCCGACACTCCCTATGGCTACACCTTC CASSPDTPYGYTF TRBV7-9 - TRBJ1-2 -
TGTGCCAGCGGCCGGGGGGGGGCGATAAACGAGCAGTACTTC CASGRGGAINEQYF TRBV6-1 - TRBJ2-7 TRBD2
TGTGCCAGCTCACCACAAAAGGGTGGTGGGTCTCAAGGGAACTATGGCTACACCTTC CASSPQKGGGSQGNYGYTF TRBV18 many TRBJ1-2 -
TGTGCCAGTAGTCCTCGGGACCAATATAATTCACCCCTCCACTTT CASSPRDQYNSPLHF TRBV19 - TRBJ1-6 -
TGTGCCAGCAGCCTGTCGACAGGGGGCAATGAGCAGTTCTTC CASSLSTGGNEQFF TRBV7-3 - TRBJ2-1 TRBD1
TGTGCCAGCAGCTTAGGGACATCGGGTTCACCCCTCCACTTT CASSLGTSGSPLHF TRBV7-3 few TRBJ1-6 -
TGTGCCAGCAGCATAGCGGGGGGGCGTACCCATGAGCAGTTCTTC CASSIAGGRTHEQFF TRBV7-2 - TRBJ2-1 TRBD2
TGTGCCAGCAGCTTAAGACTAGCGCCCAACACCGGGGAGCTGTTTTTT CASSLRLAPNTGELFF TRBV5-4 - TRBJ2-2 TRBD2
TGTGCCAGCAGACAGGGCCAGGATCAGCCCCAGCATTTT CASRQGQDQPQHF TRBV10-3 - TRBJ1-5 TRBD1
TGTGCCACCATTTCACGGGGAACGAACACTGAAGCTTTCTTT CATISRGTNTEAFF TRBV6-5 - TRBJ1-1 -
TGTGCCAGCAGCTTAGGGCGTGGGGGGCCCTATGGCTACACCTTC CASSLGRGGPYGYTF TRBV11-2 - TRBJ1-2 -
TGTGCCAGCAGCGCGGGACAGGGGGCAGATTCACCCCTCCACTTT CASSAGQGADSPLHF TRBV5-8 - TRBJ1-6 TRBD1
TGTGCCAGCAGCCCGGGCTCCTACAATGAGCAGTTCTTC CASSPGSYNEQFF TRBV7-9 - TRBJ2-1 -
TGTGCCAGCAGTCTCCCCGGGCAGGGTAAGGGCTACACCTTC CASSLPGQGKGYTF TRBV28 - TRBJ1-2 -
TGCACCAGCAGCCCGGGACAGGGCGGATCACCCCTCCACTTT CTSSPGQGGSPLHF TRBV1 - TRBJ1-6 -
TGTGCCAGCAGTTCCGGATGGGGGAGGGAAGAAAAACTGTTTTTT CASSSGWGREEKLFF TRBV6-5 once TRBJ1-4 -
TGTGCCAGCAGTGAAGCGACCCCGGCGGACTACGAGCAGTACTTC CASSEATPADYEQYF TRBV6-1 - TRBJ2-7 -
TGTGCCAGCAGCTTAGCCGGACTAGCGGGGGGTCAAGAGACCCAGTACTTC CASSLAGLAGGQETQYF TRBV7-9 few TRBJ2-5 TRBD2
TGTGCCAGCAGTGGACCCGGAGGCGGGAATGAAAAACTGTTTTTT CASSGPGGGNEKLFF TRBV6-1 - TRBJ1-4 -
TGTGCCAGCAGCTTTACCGGGACAGGGGAAGAGACCCAGTACTTC CASSFTGTGEETQYF TRBV7-2 - TRBJ2-5 TRBD1
TGTGCCAGCAGTCGGGGCCAGGGAAGATGGGATTCACCCCTCCACTTT CASSRGQGRWDSPLHF TRBV27 - TRBJ1-6 -
TGTGCCAGCAGCCATGGGCAGGACACCGGGGAGCTGTTTTTT CASSHGQDTGELFF TRBV4-2 - TRBJ2-2 -
TGTGCCAGCAGTTTTCGCCGGACAGGGCTAAATGAAAAACTGTTTTTT CASSFRRTGLNEKLFF TRBV5-5 once TRBJ1-4 TRBD1
TGTGCCAGCAGGCCGGGACAGGGGAGTTCACCCCTCCACTTT CASRPGQGSSPLHF TRBV2 - TRBJ1-6 TRBD1
TGTGCCAGCTCCGAAAGTCTCCACTCCTACGAGCAGTACTTC CASSESLHSYEQYF TRBV18 - TRBJ2-7 -
TGCGCCAGCAGCTCGAGACGGGGGGCGAACGAGCAGTACTTC CASSSRRGANEQYF TRBV5-1 - TRBJ2-7 -
TGTGCCAGCTCATCATACACCGGGGAGCTGTTTTTT CASSSYTGELFF TRBV18 - TRBJ2-2 -
TGTGCCAGCAGCGTGAGACAGGGGTTGCACACCGGGGAGCTGTTTTTT CASSVRQGLHTGELFF TRBV9 - TRBJ2-2 TRBD1
TGTGCCAGCAGCGGGAGAGCCAGCGGGGACTACAATGAGCAGTTCTTC CASSGRASGDYNEQFF TRBV4-2 few TRBJ2-1 TRBD2